Following are 6 T cell receptor beta chains from one sample sequenced in a study of blood T cell repertoires in COVID-19. Assay used: immunoSEQ multiplex PCR; TCRdb lists only in-frame clones, some missing. The data show roughly 300,000 clones, with roughly 90% seen just once and under 3% held by the top ten. Sequenced input: PBMCs or T cells enriched from blood (not recorded which). These receptors all stem from a middle-aged woman with acute COVID-19.

The chain links TRBV11-1 to TRBJ2-1, with D possibly being TRBD2 (5 bases). CDR3 length: 16 amino acids. V lost 0 bases to trimming and J lost 3 bases, with 12 bases between them. The germline CDR1 and CDR2 sequences are SGHAT and FQDESV (reference sequence). CDR3 region: CASSLAGVSVYNEQFF. The DNA of the CDR3 is TGTGCCAGCAGCTTAGCGGGAGTAAGTGTCTACAATGAGCAGTTCTTC.

This clone has a single count. The V call is TRBV6-2 or TRBV6-3, the J call TRBJ2-5; no definite D call. The CDR3 extends over 12 amino acids. Germline V gene sequence: CDR1 MNHEY, CDR2 SVGEGT. V was pared by 2 bases and J by 5 bases, with 6 bases between. CDR3 region: CASSYGQETQYF. CDR3 sequence (DNA): TGTGCCAGCAGTTACGGGCAGGAGACCCAGTACTTC.

The chain links TRBV4-1 to TRBJ2-5; 13 bases align to TRBD2. The CDR3 runs to 18 residues. With 0 bases clipped from V and 5 bases from J, the junction kept 9 bases outside the gene matches. In germline, CDR1 is MGHRA, CDR2 YSYEKL. Written as DNA, the CDR3 is TGCGCCAGCAGCCAAGATCCAGGGACTAGCGGGGTCTTGGAGACCCAGTACTTC. Its translation is CASSQDPGTSGVLETQYF.

This chain links TRBV6-5 with TRBJ1-3; weak D call: TRBD1 (6 bases). The V end lost 5 bases, the J end lost 3 bases, and 8 bases lay between the germline ends. The CDR3 sequence is 13 residues long. Per the germline V gene, CDR1 is MNHEY and CDR2 is SVGAGI. The CDR3 region is CASSRTDGNTIYF. DNA of the CDR3: TGTGCCAGCAGTCGGACAGATGGAAACACCATATATTTT.

This clone was seen a single time. This rearrangement joins TRBV28 to TRBJ1-2, with 8 nucleotides matching TRBD1. In germline, CDR1 is MDHEN, CDR2 SYDVKM. The CDR3 has 13 amino acids. With 6 bases clipped from V and 8 bases from J, the junction kept 8 bases outside the gene matches. CDR3: CASSPSGQGGYTF. CDR3 DNA: TGTGCCAGCAGCCCTAGCGGACAGGGCGGCTACACCTTC.

For the CDR3, the DNA is TGTGCCAGCAGCCCCAGGGGAGATAATGAAAAACTGTTTTTT. Translation gives CASSPRGDNEKLFF. J is TRBJ1-4 and V is TRBV5-4, with D perhaps matching TRBD1 (6 bases). The V gene lost 4 bases and the J gene lost 4 bases, with 11 bases spanning the gap. Looked up from germline, CDR1 is SGHNT and CDR2 is YYREEE (reference sequence). The CDR3 loop spans 14 amino acids.